This T cell receptor (beta chain) stems from a study of vaccination and CD4 T cells after COVID-19 (dated by TCRdb to between 2021 and 2023). Regarding the research as a whole: Every convalescent patient had a positive nasal swab PCR test for SARS-CoV-2, with mild disease in several patients and severe disease in one. For stimulating the cultures, overlapping spike peptide pools were used, derived from SARS-CoV-2 as well as from the common cold coronaviruses HCoV-NL63, HCoV-OC43 and HCoV-229E. In control cultures, a CEFX viral epitope pool was used as positive control, an HIV-1 Nef peptide pool was used as negative control, or no peptide was added. In around 9 COVID-19 convalescent patients and a few infection-naive healthy vaccine recipients, researchers compared the spike-specific CD4+ TCR repertoire from before mRNA vaccination with the repertoire from after. Post-vaccine blood samples were taken a median of approximately 76 days after the second vaccine dose, with a range of about 13 to 250 days. Post-COVID blood samples were collected from convalescent patients a median of approximately 100 days after diagnosis, with a range of about 30 to 161 days. The convalescent cohort comprised six males and four females, including two Hispanic individuals, seven Caucasians, two Asians and one multiracial person. Participants got two doses of the Pfizer-BioNTech BNT162b2 vaccine (n=8) or two doses of the Moderna mRNA-1273 vaccine (n=2). The paper's findings and limits, for the study overall: In convalescent patients, a median around 90% of post-vaccine SARS-CoV-2-reactive clones were detected only after vaccination, suggesting vaccine-specific priming. The study included relatively few convalescent patients and did not analyze early timepoints after natural infection. An increase in the median number of SARS-CoV-2-reactive clonotypes from around 20 after infection to approximately 41 after vaccination was observed, but the change was not found to be significant. Of the vaccine-specific clones found in convalescent patients, nearly all (304 of 307) were mono-reactive for SARS-CoV-2 spike instead of being cross-reactive with common cold coronaviruses.

The CDR3 covers 13 residues, taking in both the cysteine and the phenylalanine. Solely the CDR3 DNA is kept, with 39 bases framed from the first base. V gives up 1 base and J gives up 1 base, and the segment between their germline ends measures 4 bases. The CDR1 and CDR2 encoded by the germline V gene are SGHDN and FVKESK. As regards this clonotype: The target of this receptor is not known. Base qualities were left out, and no much larger clone turns up one base away.

Library creation used PCR. DNA from cultured CD4+ T cells underwent TCR sequencing with the Oncomine TCR Beta short-read assay at the Johns Hopkins FTIC core. The QIAamp micro DNA kit was used to extract genomic DNA from the cultured CD4+ T cells. Oncomine TCR Beta libraries from cultured CD4+ T cells were pooled with unique dual indexes and sequenced on an Illumina iSeq 100. The original methods were these. Non-productive sequences were filtered out, and CDR3s that did not start with C, did not end with F or W, or were shorter than 7 amino acids were discarded. The MANAFEST web application identified antigen-specific clonotypes by comparing peptide-stimulated wells against reference wells and other culture wells. An FDR below 0.05, an odds ratio above 5, and a productive frequency above 0.1% in at least two of three replicate wells were required for clones to be considered positive. Cross-reactive clonotypes were defined as significantly expanded in both SARS-CoV-2 spike wells and at least one common cold coronavirus spike condition. Similarity between CDR3 sequences was evaluated in R version 3.6.1 using Levenshtein distances (stringdist) and unrooted phylogenetic trees (ape). The raw public data were reprocessed by TCRdb itself: fastp quality trimming at Q25, MiXCR clonotype calling, in-frame beta chains only. Each CDR3 protein gets just one entry, which takes the most common genes and DNA from the rows behind it. The V and J calls come from TCRdb's annotation, not from the publication. The sample table lists over 9,500 distinct CDR3 sequences, over 60% of them with a count of one. The ten most abundant clones make up 9.5% to 13% of the sample.

The treatment or condition tag for this specimen amounts to: approximately 10-day PBMC culture with coronavirus spike peptide pools or control peptides (ViraFEST assay). The study used the ViraFEST assay, which expanded antigen-specific T cells with peptide pools and then identified expanded clonotypes by TCR sequencing. The positive SARS-CoV-2 PCR tests of the convalescent patients were dated from March to December 2020, before the Alpha, Beta and Delta variants emerged in the United States. Each well held 2 million to 2.5 million PBMCs cultured with roughly 10 ug/ml peptide pools in IMDM containing about 5% human AB serum and around 10 IU/ml IL-2. On days 3 and 7, half of the culture medium was replaced with fresh IL-2-containing medium. After approximately 10 days of culture, CD4+ T cells were isolated by negative selection using the EasySep CD4+ T cell isolation kit. Ficoll-Paque Plus gradient centrifugation was used to isolate PBMCs from whole blood, and the isolated PBMCs were then either used fresh or cryopreserved at -140C. Each culture condition was generally run in triplicate wells.

The chain is made from TRBV14 and TRBJ1-2; no D gene is confidently identified. The TCR originated in a human donor who had recovered from COVID-19. The sequenced sample was CD4+ T cells from blood, cultured in vitro. The DNA sequence reads TGTGCCAGCAGCCAAGGGGGTAACTATGGCTACACCTTC. Translated, this is CASSQGGNYGYTF.